The entry below gives a single TCR beta chain sequence along with its context. Its antigen remains unknown. Libraries were prepared by immunoSEQ multiplex PCR; TCRdb keeps only in-frame clonotypes and omits some of them. The table records around 270,000 clones, around 90% of them present only once. Noted treatment: around 19 received Ad26.COV2.S at low or high dose, single or two shots; 5 received placebo; per-sample allocation not given. Collection of samples fell on day 63 after the first vaccine or placebo injection. The CDR3 has 14 amino acids. The V end lost 8 bases, the J end lost 4 bases, and 14 bases lay between the germline ends. In germline, CDR1 is MNHEY, CDR2 SMNVEV (reference sequence). This specimen comes from a study of Ad26.COV2.S vaccination and SARS-CoV-2 variants. Whole-study results and caveats: From the TCR breadth and depth analyses, total T cell responses may have been underestimated.

The chain joins TRBV27 to TRBJ1-4, with D perhaps matching TRBD1 (5 bases). The receptor comes from a person aged 18-60 years who received the Ad26.COV2.S COVID-19 vaccine or a placebo. This specimen was peripheral blood, taken in a trial of Ad26.COV2.S vaccine versus placebo. The CDR3 here is CASSLAGNNEKLFF. CDR3 DNA: TGTGCCAGCTCCCTGGCAGGGAATAATGAAAAACTGTTTTTT.